This T cell receptor (beta chain) was obtained from a study of T-cell memory formation after mild COVID-19. Study-wide results and caveats: Still unconfirmed is whether the second-wave clones peaking on day 37 recognized SARS-CoV-2. A second wave expanding day 15 to 37 was CD4+-biased; contracting clones were balanced. Researchers found some responding clones in pre-infection memory, a sign that cross-reactive memory joined.

This CDR3 region has 15 residues. V was shortened by 5 bases and J by 5 bases, with 15 bases between the two germline ends. The germline V gene encodes CDR1 SEHNR and CDR2 FQNEAQ (reference sequence). Using its own MiXCR run on the 5' RACE reads, TCRdb lists one record per CDR3 protein. The sample lists about 430,000 distinct CDR3 sequences, approximately 24% occurring once. In the case of this clonotype: No antigen is known for it.

The sequenced material came from PBMCs or a T cell subset sorted from them (not recorded which). The V call is TRBV7-9, the J call TRBJ2-2; a possible D gene is TRBD2 (5 bases). This clonotype originated in an adult woman who had mild COVID-19 (a few samples of this study predate the infection). Cell type and time point are not known. The CDR3 loop is CASSLAPPGTGELFF. CDR3 DNA sequence: TGTGCCAGCAGCCTCGCCCCCCCGGGGACCGGGGAGCTGTTTTTT. The variable domain in full, with the rest retrieved from reference TRBV7-9 and TRBJ2-2, is DTGVSQNPRHKITKRGQNVTFRCDPISEHNRLYWYRQTLGQGPEFLTYFQNEAQLEKSRLLSDRFSAERPKGSFSTLEIQRTEQGDSAMYLCASSLAPPGTGELFFGEGSRLTVL.